This T cell receptor beta chain was retrieved from a study of cytomegalovirus exposure and HLA in healthy donors. The PCR was carried out with 60 Vbeta primers and 13 Jbeta primers. The assay was immunoSEQ multiplex PCR, and TCRdb's table has in-frame clones only and misses some. The top ten hold roughly 1.4% of the sample, which has about 140,000 clones, approximately 82% seen once. Germline-derived CDR1 and CDR2 are SNHLY and FYNNEI. This CDR3 has 16 amino acids. V shed 2 bases and J shed 4 bases, with 17 bases lying between them. With respect to this clone: Its antigen is as yet unknown.

Study results and limitations: Accurate prediction of most subjects' HLA-A and HLA-B alleles from TCR beta sequences was reported. In vitro testing confirmed a few CMV-associated chains as specific for CMV antigens. In an earlier analysis, about 87% or about 30%: the productive usage of most TCR beta V segments. The study carried out a later analysis of TCR beta sequences. It associated 15,000 to 20,000 of them with specific HLA alleles at a false discovery rate of 0.05.

This chain links TRBV2 with TRBJ1-1; D gene uncertain. Source material: PBMCs. The TCR originated in a young man in good health and CMV-seropositive. The CDR3 here is CASSEPASPEGTEAFF. CDR3 bases: TGTGCCAGCAGTGAACCAGCCTCTCCCGAGGGCACTGAAGCTTTCTTT.